These 6 T cell receptor beta chains originate from one sample sequenced in a study of blood T cell repertoires in COVID-19. The table came from immunoSEQ multiplex PCR; TCRdb's copy has only in-frame clones and leaves some out. The table has about 190,000 clones, roughly 80% seen once. The sequenced sample was peripheral blood. These receptors came from a woman aged 50 to 60 with acute or convalescent COVID-19.

This clone was counted a single time. This chain uses TRBV19 with TRBJ1-1; unclear D gene. Germline loops: CDR1 LNHDA, CDR2 SQIVND (reference sequence). This CDR3 is built from 14 residues. With 4 bases removed from V and 1 base from J, the gap between germline ends came to 10 bases. The CDR3 DNA follows: TGTGCCAGTAGTACCCCGGGAGGGAACACTGAAGCTTTCTTT. Translated: CASSTPGGNTEAFF.

The V gene is TRBV5-4, the J gene TRBJ1-2, with a tentative D call TRBD1 (6 bases). CDR3 length: 13 amino acids. Germline V gene lookup returns CDR1 SGHNT and CDR2 YYREEE (reference sequence). V lost 2 bases and J lost 4, with 9 bases in between. The chain's CDR3 is CASSLAGVYGYTF. Written as DNA, the CDR3 is TGTGCCAGCAGCTTAGCAGGGGTCTATGGCTACACCTTC.

The chain uses TRBV10-2 and TRBJ2-7; TRBD2 is a possible D gene (7 bases). There are 15 residues in the CDR3. Germline V CDR1 and CDR2: WSHSY, SAAADI. The V gene lost 10 bases and the J gene lost 1 base, with 20 bases spanning the gap. CDR3 residues: CATQRGGASSYEQYF. The CDR3 DNA follows: TGCGCCACCCAGAGGGGGGGGGCTTCGTCCTACGAGCAGTACTTC.

The chain couples TRBV7-8 to TRBJ1-4; the match to TRBD1 covers 7 bases. With 6 bases clipped from V and 8 bases from J, the junction kept 12 bases outside the gene matches. The CDR3 has 15 amino acids. Germline V gives CDR1 SGHVS, CDR2 FQNEAQ. CDR3 sequence: CASSYTGTEGEKLFF. The CDR3 coding sequence is TGTGCCAGCAGTTACACCGGGACAGAGGGCGAAAAACTGTTTTTT.

The chain combines TRBV25-1 with TRBJ2-7; D is ambiguous. The CDR3 extends over 15 amino acids. Trimming pared 4 bases from V and 5 bases from J, leaving 18 bases between. The germline V gene encodes CDR1 MGHDK and CDR2 SYGVNS. The CDR3 nucleotides read TGTGCCAGCAGTGTTCGCGGTACGCCTTCCCACGAGCAGTACTTC. Translation gives CASSVRGTPSHEQYF.

J is TRBJ1-2 and V is TRBV5-1; 9 bases align to TRBD1. V gave up 4 bases and J gave up 4 bases; unmatched junction bases: 5. The CDR3 runs 14 residues. Germline CDR1 reads SGHRS; CDR2 reads YFSETQ. This chain's CDR3 is CASSTGQGTYGYTF. CDR3 in DNA: TGCGCCAGCAGCACCGGACAGGGGACCTATGGCTACACCTTC.